These 14 T cell receptor beta chains came from one sample sequenced in a study of blood T cell repertoires in COVID-19. Produced via immunoSEQ multiplex PCR; TCRdb's table is partial and in-frame only. Of almost 250,000 clones in the sample, around 88% were seen once. Sequenced sample: PBMCs or T cells enriched from blood (not recorded which). All receptors come from a woman aged 25 to 39 who had recovered from COVID-19.

The chain combines TRBV28 with TRBJ2-3; D is undetermined. The CDR3 totals 12 residues. Per germline, CDR1 MDHEN and CDR2 SYDVKM. V was shortened by 7 bases and J by 2 bases, with 7 bases between the two germline ends. CDR3 region: CASTRSTDTQYF. The DNA for the CDR3 is TGTGCCAGCACGCGTTCCACAGATACGCAGTATTTT.

The rearrangement links TRBV4-2 to TRBJ1-5; D not certain. This CDR3 is 19 amino acids long. From germline, CDR1 is LGHNA and CDR2 YNFKEQ. Trimming cost V 3 bases and J 6 bases, with 27 bases left between them. CDR3 DNA sequence: TGTGCCAGCAGCCACACACCCACAGTTGGTGAGGATGGAGGTCAGCCCCAGCATTTT. It codes for CASSHTPTVGEDGGQPQHF.

The V gene is TRBV28, the J gene TRBJ1-4, with no clear D. Germline V lookup: CDR1 MDHEN, CDR2 SYDVKM. Trimming cost V 5 bases and J 0 bases, with 7 bases left between them. The CDR3 spans 14 residues. The CDR3 sequence: CASSAEATNEKLFF. The CDR3 nucleotides read TGTGCCAGCAGTGCAGAAGCAACTAATGAAAAACTGTTTTTT.

The CDR3 sequence is CASSTDRTGTQYF. CDR3 DNA sequence: TGTGCCAGCAGCACGGACAGGACAGGGACGCAGTATTTT. The chain recombines TRBV7-2 with TRBJ2-3, with 8 bases fitting TRBD1. The CDR3 has 13 residues. The germline V gene has CDR1 SGHTA and CDR2 FQGNSA. Trimming at V came to 5 bases and at J to 9 bases, leaving 7 bases not matched to a gene.

The chain combines TRBV28 with TRBJ1-2; D remains ambiguous. The CDR3 is 13 residues long. V lost 4 bases, J lost 4 bases, and 10 bases lay in between. Germline loops: CDR1 MDHEN, CDR2 SYDVKM. CDR3 sequence: CASSSREGYGYTF. The CDR3, as DNA: TGTGCCAGCAGTTCTCGGGAGGGCTATGGCTACACCTTC.

This rearrangement joins TRBV5-6 to TRBJ2-2; 7 positions match TRBD2. This CDR3 is 14 amino acids long. Trimming at V came to 3 bases and at J to 6 bases, leaving 5 bases not matched to a gene. CDR1 SGHDT and CDR2 YYEEEE come from the germline V gene. The CDR3 nucleotides are TGTGCCAGCAGCTCGGGGGGTTCCGCCGGGGAGCTGTTTTTT. Protein sequence: CASSSGGSAGELFF.

The chain employs TRBV29-1 and TRBJ2-5, with D perhaps matching TRBD2 (6 bases). V lost 5 bases and J lost 9, with 22 bases in between. Germline V gene sequence: CDR1 SQVTM, CDR2 ANQGSEA. The CDR3 length is 14 residues. CDR3 in amino acids: CSVISGSLRVAQYF. In nucleotides, the CDR3 is TGCAGCGTTATAAGCGGGTCCCTCCGGGTGGCCCAGTACTTC. The entire variable domain, with the rest obtained from reference TRBV29-1 and TRBJ2-5, is as follows: SAVISQKPSRDICQRGTSLTIQCQVDSQVTMMFWYRQQPGQSLTLIATANQGSEATYESGFVIDKFPISRPNLTFSTLTVSNMSPEDSSIYLCSVISGSLRVAQYFGPGTRLLVL.

V and J are TRBV10-3 and TRBJ1-2; TRBD1 aligns across 7 bases. The germline CDR1 and CDR2 sequences are ENHRY and SYGVKD. The CDR3 loop spans 15 amino acids. Trimming took 2 bases from V and 8 from J; bases not matched to a gene: 11. The CDR3 reads CAISEPTGTGSGYTF. CDR3 nucleotides: TGTGCCATCAGTGAGCCGACAGGGACTGGCTCGGGCTACACCTTC.

The genes are TRBV30 and TRBJ1-2; D is perhaps TRBD1 (6 bases). CDR1 GTSNPN and CDR2 SVGIG come from the germline V gene (reference sequence). The V and J ends lost 1 base and 3 bases respectively, with 9 bases between them. The length of the CDR3 is 13 residues. CDR3 bases: TGTGCCTGGAGTGGACAGGCCTACTATGGCTACACCTTC. This codes for CAWSGQAYYGYTF.

The chain combines TRBV7-2 with TRBJ2-2; D is possibly TRBD1 (6 bases). Germline lookup yields CDR1 SGHTA and CDR2 FQGNSA. The CDR3 has 16 residues. V lost 5 bases and J 1 base, leaving 14 bases between the germline ends. For the CDR3, the DNA is TGTGCCAGCAGCCGCAACAGGGTGTTGAACACCGGGGAGCTGTTTTTT. Encoded protein: CASSRNRVLNTGELFF.

J is TRBJ2-3 and V is TRBV7-3, with 8 bases aligning to TRBD2. CDR1 is SGHTA and CDR2 is FQGTGA in the germline V gene. There are 15 residues in the CDR3. With 6 bases clipped from V and 4 bases from J, the junction kept 9 bases outside the gene matches. The CDR3 is CASSFSGSLSDTQYF. Here the CDR3 DNA reads TGTGCCAGCAGTTTCAGCGGGAGCTTGTCAGATACGCAGTATTTT.

The gene calls are TRBV19 and TRBJ1-1, with D possibly matching TRBD1 (6 bases). Looked up from germline, CDR1 is LNHDA and CDR2 is SQIVND (reference sequence). The CDR3 totals 13 residues. The V end was cut by 6 bases, the J end by 0 bases, with 8 bases between. Written as DNA, the CDR3 is TGTGCCAGTAGGGACAGATTGAACACTGAAGCTTTCTTT. The encoded protein is CASRDRLNTEAFF.

The J gene is TRBJ2-2, the V gene TRBV30; D is unclear. Per germline, CDR1 GTSNPN and CDR2 SVGIG (reference sequence). CDR3 length: 13 amino acids. The V gene lost 3 bases and the J gene lost 4 bases, with 9 bases spanning the gap. The CDR3 loop reads CAWRAQSTGELFF. In DNA form, the CDR3 reads TGTGCCTGGAGAGCACAGTCCACCGGGGAGCTGTTTTTT.

The chain joins TRBV6-5 to TRBJ1-5, with 7 bases that match TRBD1. The CDR3 runs 15 residues. V dropped 0 bases and J dropped 7; count of bases not matched to a gene: 6. Germline V lookup: CDR1 MNHEY, CDR2 SVGAGI. In DNA, the CDR3 is TGTGCCAGCAGTTACTCGGGACAGCAGGGACAGCCCCAGCATTTT. Its protein is CASSYSGQQGQPQHF.